Presented here are 2 T cell receptor beta chains from one specimen sequenced in a study of spatial heterogeneity in lung cancer. Study-wide results and caveats: Intratumoral expanded alpha and beta TCR counts were found to track tumor mutation counts.

The time point denotes: sample taken at primary tumor resection. These receptors lack a known antigen. TCRdb re-called the 5' RACE reads through MiXCR, storing one row per CDR3 protein. The sample carries approximately 23,000 distinct CDR3 sequences, 4% to 5.5% recorded once. The source material was lung tumor tissue, sampled at surgery. The receptors shown here come from a male donor with early-stage non-small cell lung cancer.

Many counts were recorded for this clonotype. J is TRBJ1-2 and V is TRBV27, with TRBD1 matching over 10 bases. The CDR3 contains 13 residues. The germline V gene encodes CDR1 MNHEY and CDR2 SMNVEV (reference sequence). With V trimmed by 5 bases and J by 11 bases, 8 bases remained unmatched. The CDR3 DNA follows: TGTGCCAGCAGTCCCTCGGACAGGGGGAGATACACCTTC. It yields the protein CASSPSDRGRYTF.

In its sample, this clonotype was seen many times. The V call is TRBV7-9, the J call TRBJ1-5; 7 bases fit TRBD1. This CDR3 has 16 amino acids. The germline gives CDR1 SEHNR, CDR2 FQNEAQ (reference sequence). After removal of 2 bases from V and 6 bases from J, the junction contained 10 bases not matched to a gene. The CDR3 reads CASSLYRGGEGQPQHF. CDR3 coding DNA: TGTGCCAGCAGCTTATACAGAGGGGGCGAAGGTCAGCCCCAGCATTTT.